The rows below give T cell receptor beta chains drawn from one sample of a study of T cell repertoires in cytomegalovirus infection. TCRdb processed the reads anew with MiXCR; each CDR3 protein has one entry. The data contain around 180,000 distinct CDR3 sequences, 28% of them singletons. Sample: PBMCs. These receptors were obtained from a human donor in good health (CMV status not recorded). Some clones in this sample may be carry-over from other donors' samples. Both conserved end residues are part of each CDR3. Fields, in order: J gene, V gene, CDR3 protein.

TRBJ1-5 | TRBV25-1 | CASSPRGLSNQPQHF
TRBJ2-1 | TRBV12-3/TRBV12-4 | CASSGPSPFYNEQFF
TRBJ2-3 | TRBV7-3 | CASSADSRGTDTQYF
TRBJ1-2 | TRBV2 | CASSEARWGGPLTF
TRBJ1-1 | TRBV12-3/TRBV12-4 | CASSLFPGQGNTEAFF
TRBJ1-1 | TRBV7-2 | CASSFDTKAEAFF
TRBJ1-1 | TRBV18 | CASSPQVNTEAFF
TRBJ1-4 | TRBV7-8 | CASSLSGGANERLFF
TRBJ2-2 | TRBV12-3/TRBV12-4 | CASREVTGELFF
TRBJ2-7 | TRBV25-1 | CASSVASGGYEQYF
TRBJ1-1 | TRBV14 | CASSQSLGTEAFF
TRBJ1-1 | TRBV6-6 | CASKWGAATEAFF
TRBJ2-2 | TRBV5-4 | CASSGDRVTGELFF
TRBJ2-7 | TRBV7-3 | CASSLTGTGEGEQYF
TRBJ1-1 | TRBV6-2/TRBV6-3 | CASRTGGRGNTEAFF
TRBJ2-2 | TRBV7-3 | CASSPTPGQGSGELFF
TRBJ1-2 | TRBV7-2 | CASTFAGWGHGYTF
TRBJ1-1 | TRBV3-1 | CASSQEGGGWSAEAFF
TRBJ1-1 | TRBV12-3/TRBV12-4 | CASSLSYEAFF
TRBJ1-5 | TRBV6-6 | CASSSRTGFSNQPQHF
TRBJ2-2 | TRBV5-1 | CASSLGGLGSAGELFF
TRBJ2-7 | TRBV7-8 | CASSLSSGREQYF
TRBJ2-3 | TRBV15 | CATSRDPGSRTDTQYF
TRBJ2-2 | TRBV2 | CASRAQGPNTGELFF
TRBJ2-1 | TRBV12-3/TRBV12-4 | CASSLVGPAYNEQFF
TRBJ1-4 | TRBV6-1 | CASRVGTNEKLFF
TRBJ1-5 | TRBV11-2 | CASSLAGQLNQPQHF
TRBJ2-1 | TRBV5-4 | CASSRGQLYNEQFF
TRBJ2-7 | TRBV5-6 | CASSRGVWAYEQYF
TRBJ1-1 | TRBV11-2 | CASSLNPGGNTEAFF
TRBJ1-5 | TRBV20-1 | CSARDLVGADYSNQPQHF
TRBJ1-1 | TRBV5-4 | CASSLGTRRNTEAFF
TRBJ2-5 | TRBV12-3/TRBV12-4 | CASLGDSQETQYF
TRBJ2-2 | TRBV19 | CASMRAGVNTGELFF
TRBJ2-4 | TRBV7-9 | CASSPSSGNIQYF
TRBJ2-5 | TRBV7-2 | CASSSPRGSQETQYF
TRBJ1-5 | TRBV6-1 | CASSGDRGAGQPQHF
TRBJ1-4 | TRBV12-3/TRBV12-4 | CASSSDRSNEKLFF
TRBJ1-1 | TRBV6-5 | CASSSGRGAFF
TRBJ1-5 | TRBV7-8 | CASSLDRVQPQHF
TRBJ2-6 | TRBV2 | CASRYTNSGANVLTF
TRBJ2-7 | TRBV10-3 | CAIRMGLAGESSYEQYF
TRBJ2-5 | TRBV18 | CASSPGQFQETQYF
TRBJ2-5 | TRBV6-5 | CASSYSQIQETQYF
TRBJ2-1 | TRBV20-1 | CSATSSGGGYNEQFF
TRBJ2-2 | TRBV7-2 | CASSAGQTGELFF
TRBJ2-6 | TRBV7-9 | CASSRGLTSGANVLTF
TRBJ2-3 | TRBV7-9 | CASSPIIRQYF
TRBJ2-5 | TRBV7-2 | CASSSTYKTQYF
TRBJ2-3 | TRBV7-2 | CASSLQSALRTDTQYF
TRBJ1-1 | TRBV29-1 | CSVADTNTEAFF
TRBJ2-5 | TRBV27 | CASSLFAGWEETQYF
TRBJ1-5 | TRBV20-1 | CSASKQVNQPQHF
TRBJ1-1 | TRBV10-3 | CAISGPGKTEAFF
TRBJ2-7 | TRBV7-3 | CASSLNGQGAGEQYF
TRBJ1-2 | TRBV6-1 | CASSSDGTYGYTF
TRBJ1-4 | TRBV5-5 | CASSGGGDGRFEKLFF
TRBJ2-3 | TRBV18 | CASSRKEIAGYTDTQYF
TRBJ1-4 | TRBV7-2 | CASSLRMAKNEKLFF
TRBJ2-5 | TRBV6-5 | CASSYSRNQETQYF